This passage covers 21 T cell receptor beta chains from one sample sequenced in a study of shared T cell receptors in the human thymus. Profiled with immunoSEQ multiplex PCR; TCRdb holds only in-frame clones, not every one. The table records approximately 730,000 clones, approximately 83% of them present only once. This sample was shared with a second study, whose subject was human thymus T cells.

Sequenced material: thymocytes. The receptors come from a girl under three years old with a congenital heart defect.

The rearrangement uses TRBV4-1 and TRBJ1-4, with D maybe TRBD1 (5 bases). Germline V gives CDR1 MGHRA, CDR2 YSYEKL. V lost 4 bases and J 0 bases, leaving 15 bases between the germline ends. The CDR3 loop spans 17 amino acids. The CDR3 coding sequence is TGCGCCAGCAGCCGAAGCCCATCAGGGTCAACTAATGAAAAACTGTTTTTT. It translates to CASSRSPSGSTNEKLFF.

CDR3 DNA: TGTGCCACCAGCAGAGATAGTCGTAGCGCGCACAATGAGCAGTTCTTC. It translates to CATSRDSRSAHNEQFF. V gene TRBV15 combines with J gene TRBJ2-1, with a weak D call TRBD2 (5 bases). Between the trimmed V and J ends, which lost 0 bases and 5 bases, there was a span of 14 bases. Looked up from germline, CDR1 is LNHNV and CDR2 is YYDKDF (reference sequence). This CDR3 comprises 16 residues.

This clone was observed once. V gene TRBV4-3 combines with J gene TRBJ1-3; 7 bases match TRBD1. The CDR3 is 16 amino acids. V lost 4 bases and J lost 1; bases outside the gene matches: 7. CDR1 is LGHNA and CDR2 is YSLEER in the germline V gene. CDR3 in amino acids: CASSPTGIPSGNTIYF. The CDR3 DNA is TGCGCCAGCAGCCCGACAGGGATCCCTTCTGGAAACACCATATATTTT.

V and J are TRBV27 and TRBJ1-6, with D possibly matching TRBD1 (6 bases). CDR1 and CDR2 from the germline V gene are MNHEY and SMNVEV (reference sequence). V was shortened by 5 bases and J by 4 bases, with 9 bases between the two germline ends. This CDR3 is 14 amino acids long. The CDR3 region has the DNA TGTGCCAGCAGTGAGGGACAATATAATTCACCCCTCCACTTT. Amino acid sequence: CASSEGQYNSPLHF.

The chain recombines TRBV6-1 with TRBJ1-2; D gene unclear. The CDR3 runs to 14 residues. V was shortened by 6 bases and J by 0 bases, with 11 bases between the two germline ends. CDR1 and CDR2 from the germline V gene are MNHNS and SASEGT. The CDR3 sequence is CASRPSGANYGYTF. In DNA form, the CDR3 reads TGTGCCAGCAGGCCAAGCGGAGCTAACTATGGCTACACCTTC.

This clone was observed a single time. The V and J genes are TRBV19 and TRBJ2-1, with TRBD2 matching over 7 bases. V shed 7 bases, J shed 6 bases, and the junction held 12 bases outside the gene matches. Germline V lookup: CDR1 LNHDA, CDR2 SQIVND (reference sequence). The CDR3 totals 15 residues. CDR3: CASIKGAGEGNEQFF. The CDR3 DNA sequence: TGTGCCAGTATAAAAGGGGCCGGGGAGGGCAATGAGCAGTTCTTC.

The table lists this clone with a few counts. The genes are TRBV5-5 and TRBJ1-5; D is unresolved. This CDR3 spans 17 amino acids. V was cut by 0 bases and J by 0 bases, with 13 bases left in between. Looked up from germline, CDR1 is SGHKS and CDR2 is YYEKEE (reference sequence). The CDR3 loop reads CASSLGPDCTSNQPQHF. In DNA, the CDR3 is TGTGCCAGCAGCTTGGGTCCCGACTGTACTAGCAATCAGCCCCAGCATTTT.

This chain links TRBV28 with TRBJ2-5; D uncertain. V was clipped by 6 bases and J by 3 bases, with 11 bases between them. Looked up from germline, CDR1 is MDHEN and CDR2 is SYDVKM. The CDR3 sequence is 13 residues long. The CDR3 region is CASRGWAEETQYF. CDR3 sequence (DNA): TGTGCCAGCAGAGGATGGGCAGAAGAGACCCAGTACTTC.

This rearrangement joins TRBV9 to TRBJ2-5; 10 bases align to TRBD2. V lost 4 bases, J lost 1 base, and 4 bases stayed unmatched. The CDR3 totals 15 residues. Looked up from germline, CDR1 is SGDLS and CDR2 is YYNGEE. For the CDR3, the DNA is TGTGCCAGCAGCCCTATAGCGGGGGGCCAAGAGACCCAGTACTTC. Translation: CASSPIAGGQETQYF.

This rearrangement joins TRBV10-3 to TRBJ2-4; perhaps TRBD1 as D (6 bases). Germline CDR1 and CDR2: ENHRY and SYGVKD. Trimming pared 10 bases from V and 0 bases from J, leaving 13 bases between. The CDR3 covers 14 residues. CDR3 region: CATTGSLAKNIQYF. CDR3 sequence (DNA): TGTGCCACGACAGGCAGTCTAGCCAAAAACATTCAGTACTTC.

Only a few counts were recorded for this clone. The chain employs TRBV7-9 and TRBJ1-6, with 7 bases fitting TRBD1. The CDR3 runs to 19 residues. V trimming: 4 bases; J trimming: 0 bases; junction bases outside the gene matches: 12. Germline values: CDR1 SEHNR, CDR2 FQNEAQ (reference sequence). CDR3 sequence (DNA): TGTGCCAGCAGCTCACGACCCGGGACAGAGAGCTCCTATAATTCACCCCTCCACTTT. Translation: CASSSRPGTESSYNSPLHF.

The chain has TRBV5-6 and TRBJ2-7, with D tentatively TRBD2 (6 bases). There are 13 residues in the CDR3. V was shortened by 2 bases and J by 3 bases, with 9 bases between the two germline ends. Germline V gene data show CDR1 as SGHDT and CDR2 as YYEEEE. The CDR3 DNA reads TGTGCCAGCAGCTTTGTGGAGGGCTACGAGCAGTACTTC. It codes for CASSFVEGYEQYF.

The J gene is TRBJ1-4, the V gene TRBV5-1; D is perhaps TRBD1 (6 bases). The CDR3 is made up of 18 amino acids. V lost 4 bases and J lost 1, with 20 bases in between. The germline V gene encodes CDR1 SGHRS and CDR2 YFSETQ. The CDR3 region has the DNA TGCGCCAGCAGCCCGGACACAGGGTTCATGGGAACTAATGAAAAACTGTTTTTT. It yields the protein CASSPDTGFMGTNEKLFF. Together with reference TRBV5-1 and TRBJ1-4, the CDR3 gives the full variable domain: KAGVTQTPRYLIKTRGQQVTLSCSPISGHRSVSWYQQTPGQGLQFLFEYFSETQRNKGNFPGRFSGRQFSNSRSEMNVSTLELGDSALYLCASSPDTGFMGTNEKLFFGSGTQLSVL.

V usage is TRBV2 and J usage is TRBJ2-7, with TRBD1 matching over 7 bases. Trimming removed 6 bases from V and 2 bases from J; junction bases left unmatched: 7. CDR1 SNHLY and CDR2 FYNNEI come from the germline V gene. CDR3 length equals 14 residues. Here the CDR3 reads CASRGTARTYEQYF. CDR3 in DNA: TGTGCCAGCAGGGGGACAGCGCGGACCTACGAGCAGTACTTC. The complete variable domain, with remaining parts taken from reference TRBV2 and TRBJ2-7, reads EPEVTQTPSHQVTQMGQEVILRCVPISNHLYFYWYRQILGQKVEFLVSFYNNEISEKSEIFDDQFSVERPDGSNFTLKIRSTKLEDSAMYFCASRGTARTYEQYFGPGTRLTVT.

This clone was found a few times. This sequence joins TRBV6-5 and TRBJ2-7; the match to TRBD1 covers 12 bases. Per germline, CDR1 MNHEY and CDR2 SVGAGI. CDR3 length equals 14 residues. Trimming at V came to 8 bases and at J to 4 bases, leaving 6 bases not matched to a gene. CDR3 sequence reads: CASSRDRGLYEQYF. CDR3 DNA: TGTGCCAGCTCTCGGGACAGGGGGCTATACGAGCAGTACTTC.

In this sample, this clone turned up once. CDR3 sequence: CASTPSGTGWEKLFF. CDR3 nucleotide sequence: TGTGCCAGCACCCCGAGTGGGACAGGGTGGGAAAAACTGTTTTTT. This chain uses TRBV6-1 with TRBJ1-4; 9 bases are a match to TRBD1. The V gene's germline CDR1 is MNHNS and CDR2 SASEGT. Trimming took 7 bases from V and 8 from J; bases not matched to a gene: 11. This CDR3 has 15 amino acids.

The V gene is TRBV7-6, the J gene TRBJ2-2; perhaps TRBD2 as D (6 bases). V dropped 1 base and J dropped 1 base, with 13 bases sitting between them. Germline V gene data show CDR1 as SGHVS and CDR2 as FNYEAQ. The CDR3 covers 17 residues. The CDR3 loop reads CASSLGARDLNTGELFF. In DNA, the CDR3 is TGTGCCAGCAGCTTAGGTGCCCGGGACTTGAACACCGGGGAGCTGTTTTTT.

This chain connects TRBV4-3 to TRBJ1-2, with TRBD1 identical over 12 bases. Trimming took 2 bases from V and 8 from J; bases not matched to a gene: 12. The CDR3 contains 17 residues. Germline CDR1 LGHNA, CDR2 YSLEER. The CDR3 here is CASSQHEGDRGRRGYTF. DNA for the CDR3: TGCGCCAGCAGCCAACACGAGGGGGACAGGGGGCGAAGGGGCTACACCTTC.

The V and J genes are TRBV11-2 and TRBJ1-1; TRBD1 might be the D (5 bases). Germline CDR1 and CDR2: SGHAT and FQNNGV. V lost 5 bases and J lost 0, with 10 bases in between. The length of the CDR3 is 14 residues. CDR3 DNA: TGTGCCAGCAGCCGAGACAGACTGAACACTGAAGCTTTCTTT. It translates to CASSRDRLNTEAFF.

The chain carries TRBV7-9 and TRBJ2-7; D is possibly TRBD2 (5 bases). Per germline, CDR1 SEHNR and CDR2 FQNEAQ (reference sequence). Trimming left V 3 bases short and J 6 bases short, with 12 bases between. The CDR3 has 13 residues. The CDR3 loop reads CASSFTAEGEQYF. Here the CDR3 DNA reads TGTGCCAGCAGCTTTACGGCAGAGGGCGAGCAGTACTTC.

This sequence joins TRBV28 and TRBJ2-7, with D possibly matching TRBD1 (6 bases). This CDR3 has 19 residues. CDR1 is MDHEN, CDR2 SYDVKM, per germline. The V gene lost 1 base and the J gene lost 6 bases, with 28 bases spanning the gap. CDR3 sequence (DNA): TGTGCCAGCAGTTTATCCCTAATGGGGGCGACCTTTTATAGACCCGAGCAGTACTTC. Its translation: CASSLSLMGATFYRPEQYF.